Listed below are T cell receptor beta chains from one sample, sequenced in a study of T-cell memory formation after mild COVID-19. TCRdb re-called the 5' RACE reads with MiXCR, one entry per CDR3 protein. The sample lists a few hundred thousand distinct CDR3 sequences, approximately 15% occurring once. The sample comprised PBMCs or a T cell subset sorted from them (not recorded which). The receptors shown here come from a young man who had mild COVID-19 (a few samples of this study predate the infection). Cell type and time point are not known. Both conserved end residues are part of each CDR3. A D gene is named only where the DNA matches it firmly. Some rows mark clone size as missing; the rest say once, few, many or name a class of expanded clone.

TRBV4-3,TRBJ1-4,.,.,CASSQDPSGAGEKLFF,TGCGCCAGCAGCCAAGATCCCTCTGGGGCAGGGGAAAAACTGTTTTTT
TRBV6-5,TRBJ1-2,.,once,CASSNGGGYTF,TGTGCCAGCAGTAACGGGGGGGGCTACACCTTC
TRBV18,TRBJ1-1,.,.,CASSLSINTEAFF,TGTGCCAGCTCACTGTCGATTAACACTGAAGCTTTCTTT
TRBV20-1,TRBJ2-2,TRBD1,few,CSARPGQGANTGELFF,TGCAGTGCTAGACCAGGACAGGGAGCGAACACCGGGGAGCTGTTTTTT
TRBV4-1,TRBJ2-7,TRBD1,few,CASSRDSYYSYEQYF,TGCGCCAGCAGCCGGGACAGTTATTACTCCTACGAGCAGTACTTC
TRBV4-2,TRBJ2-1,TRBD2,.,CASSQDALSAIAGAYNEQFF,TGTGCCAGCAGCCAAGATGCCCTCTCTGCCATAGCGGGGGCATACAATGAGCAGTTCTTC
TRBV12-3/TRBV12-4,TRBJ1-1,.,few,CASSKIRNTEAFF,TGTGCCAGCAGCAAGATAAGGAACACTGAAGCTTTCTTT
TRBV6-2/TRBV6-3,TRBJ1-1,.,.,CASSYSPRGDTEAFF,TGTGCCAGCAGTTACTCTCCGCGAGGGGACACTGAAGCTTTCTTT
TRBV6-5,TRBJ1-2,.,.,CASSRRTGGSDYGYTF,TGTGCCAGCAGCCGACGGACGGGAGGGTCCGACTATGGCTACACCTTC
TRBV6-2/TRBV6-3,TRBJ2-7,.,.,CASSYSNSYEQYF,TGTGCCAGCAGTTACTCCAACTCCTACGAGCAGTACTTC
TRBV7-2,TRBJ2-2,TRBD2,.,CASSPGGSGGTGELFF,TGTGCCAGCAGCCCCGGTGGTAGCGGGGGGACCGGGGAGCTGTTTTTT
TRBV7-2,TRBJ2-3,.,many,CASSPDSSTDTQYF,TGTGCCAGCAGCCCGGACTCTAGCACAGATACGCAGTATTTT
TRBV29-1,TRBJ1-2,.,few,CSVTRGGYTF,TGCAGCGTTACCAGGGGTGGCTACACCTTC
TRBV4-3,TRBJ2-5,TRBD2,medium-sized,CASSQERGGQETQYF,TGCGCCAGCAGCCAAGAGCGGGGGGGCCAAGAGACCCAGTACTTC
TRBV12-3/TRBV12-4,TRBJ1-5,.,many,CASSLGQNQPQHF,TGTGCCAGCAGCCTCGGACAGAATCAGCCCCAGCATTTT
TRBV27,TRBJ2-1,TRBD2,few,CASSPQRSGGASEQFF,TGTGCCAGCAGTCCGCAGAGGAGCGGGGGGGCCAGTGAGCAGTTCTTC
TRBV5-1,TRBJ1-4,.,.,CASRQGLATNEKLFF,TGCGCCAGCAGGCAGGGTCTGGCGACTAATGAAAAACTGTTTTTT
TRBV5-4,TRBJ2-5,.,.,CASSLPMVVETQYF,TGTGCCAGCAGCTTGCCGATGGTGGTGGAGACCCAGTACTTC
TRBV7-6,TRBJ2-1,.,few,CASSLARFDEQFF,TGTGCCAGCAGCTTAGCCCGATTCGATGAGCAGTTCTTC
TRBV12-3/TRBV12-4,TRBJ2-5,TRBD2,.,CASSLELAGGETQYF,TGTGCCAGCAGTTTAGAGCTAGCGGGGGGGGAGACCCAGTACTTC
TRBV9,TRBJ1-5,TRBD1,.,CASSRGTGDQPQHF,TGTGCCAGCAGCCGAGGGACAGGGGATCAGCCCCAGCATTTT
TRBV5-1,TRBJ1-4,TRBD1,.,CASSLATGVAEKLFF,TGCGCCAGCAGCTTGGCAACAGGGGTGGCGGAAAAACTGTTTTTT
TRBV10-1,TRBJ2-7,.,few,CASSESDEGPRIYEQYF,TGCGCCAGCAGTGAGTCGGACGAGGGGCCCCGAATCTACGAGCAGTACTTC
TRBV29-1,TRBJ1-5,TRBD1,.,CSVGQGQQPQHF,TGCAGCGTTGGTCAGGGACAGCAGCCCCAGCATTTT
TRBV2,TRBJ2-5,TRBD2,.,CASSRGLAGVETQYF,TGTGCCAGCAGTAGGGGACTAGCGGGGGTGGAGACCCAGTACTTC
TRBV5-1,TRBJ1-1,TRBD1,.,CASSLAPATGTEAFF,TGCGCCAGCAGCTTGGCCCCCGCGACAGGGACTGAAGCTTTCTTT
TRBV7-3,TRBJ2-1,.,many,CASSLVGGDYNEQFF,TGTGCCAGCAGCTTAGTTGGCGGGGACTACAATGAGCAGTTCTTC
TRBV2,TRBJ2-7,.,many,CASRFSGTERAYEQYF,TGTGCCAGTCGATTCTCGGGGACGGAGAGGGCCTACGAGCAGTACTTC
TRBV7-9,TRBJ2-5,TRBD2,few,CASSSPGTSGGMGETQYF,TGTGCCAGCAGCTCCCCTGGGACTAGCGGGGGCATGGGGGAGACCCAGTACTTC